The source of this TCR beta chain is a study of T-cell memory formation after mild COVID-19. TCRdb called the 5' RACE reads again in MiXCR, with one record for every CDR3 protein. Of around 35,000 distinct CDR3 sequences detected, 7% to 8% appear once; the ten largest clones hold 29%. To note about this clonotype: A single base separates this from a much larger clone, so it may be a read error.

The CDR3 sequence is 11 residues long. Germline V gene data show CDR1 as MNHEY and CDR2 as SVGAGI. The sequence was collected from a man between 18 and 35 years old who had mild COVID-19 (a few samples of this study predate the infection). Cell type and time point are not known. The source material was PBMCs or a T cell subset sorted from them (not recorded which). The chain couples TRBV6-5 to TRBJ2-1; D remains ambiguous. CDR3 DNA: TGTGCCAGCAGTCTCGCGAATGAGCAGTTATTC. Amino acid sequence: CASSLANEQLF.